Presented here are 20 T cell receptor beta chains from one specimen sequenced in a study of CD8 T cells in Susac syndrome. Reverse transcription of roughly 0.5 to 1 ug RNA was performed with random hexamers. TCRdb reprocessed the immunoSEQ multiplex PCR reads via MiXCR and lists one record per CDR3 protein. The sample has under 90,000 distinct CDR3 sequences; about 92% are singletons. Specimen: CD4+ T cells from PBMCs. These receptors originate from a human donor with Susac syndrome.

The gene calls are TRBV6-5 and TRBJ1-4; 8 nucleotides line up with TRBD1. CDR3 size: 15 residues. With V trimmed by 2 bases and J by 5 bases, 4 bases remained unmatched. The germline CDR1 and CDR2 sequences are MNHEY and SVGAGI. DNA for the CDR3: TGTGCCAGCAGTTACATCGGGACAGGCAATGAAAAACTGTTTTTT. It codes for CASSYIGTGNEKLFF.

This chain links TRBV6-1 with TRBJ2-2; possibly TRBD1 or TRBD2 for D (5 bases each). CDR3 length: 13 amino acids. V gave up 9 bases and J gave up 2 bases, with 10 bases separating them. Germline lookup yields CDR1 MNHNS and CDR2 SASEGT. CDR3 loop: CARGTDNTGELFF. The CDR3 DNA sequence: TGTGCCAGGGGGACGGATAACACCGGGGAGCTGTTTTTT.

The chain has TRBV7-2 and TRBJ1-4; D not certain. Germline values: CDR1 SGHTA, CDR2 FQGNSA. The CDR3 is 14 residues long. V lost 2 bases and J lost 5, with 9 bases in between. CDR3 bases: TGTGCCAGCAGCTTATCCGGCCTAAATGAAAAACTGTTTTTT. This translates into CASSLSGLNEKLFF.

The chain uses TRBV13 and TRBJ1-1; unclear D gene. The V and J ends lost 3 bases and 9 bases respectively, with 11 bases between them. Germline CDR1 and CDR2: PRHDT and FYEKMQ (reference sequence). The CDR3 length is 12 residues. The CDR3 reads CASSFRDNKAFF. Written as DNA, the CDR3 is TGTGCCAGCAGCTTTAGGGATAATAAAGCTTTCTTT.

The chain joins TRBV13 to TRBJ2-7; 8 bases fit TRBD1. V was clipped by 5 bases and J by 1 base; unmatched bases: 4. The CDR3 is made up of 14 amino acids. Germline V lookup: CDR1 PRHDT, CDR2 FYEKMQ (reference sequence). CDR3: CASSRGQASYEQYF. DNA of the CDR3: TGTGCCAGCAGCCGGGGACAGGCATCCTACGAGCAGTACTTC.

V is TRBV19 and J is TRBJ2-5; the D gene is possibly TRBD2 (6 bases). The CDR3 extends over 16 amino acids. Trimming took off 1 base at V and 3 bases at J, with 15 bases between the two ends. The germline CDR1 and CDR2 sequences are LNHDA and SQIVND (reference sequence). CDR3 in DNA: TGTGCCAGTAGTATAGGTGGAGGGCCGAGGGAAGAGACCCAGTACTTC. Its translation is CASSIGGGPREETQYF.

V usage is TRBV20-1 and J usage is TRBJ2-1, with 9 bases fitting TRBD2. Germline V lookup: CDR1 DFQATT, CDR2 SNEGSKA (reference sequence). The CDR3 loop spans 14 amino acids. The junction had 13 bases not matched to a gene; V was cut back by 5 bases and J by 11 bases. The CDR3 here is CSAAPRRLAGQQFF. CDR3 nucleotides: TGCAGTGCTGCTCCCCGGAGGCTAGCGGGACAGCAGTTCTTC.

This chain connects TRBV7-9 to TRBJ2-7; 7 bases fit TRBD2. The CDR3 contains 14 residues. V trimming: 5 bases; J trimming: 1 base; junction bases outside the gene matches: 5. The V gene's germline CDR1 is SEHNR and CDR2 FQNEAQ (reference sequence). The chain's CDR3 is CASSHRLASYEQYF. The CDR3 nucleotides read TGTGCCAGCAGCCACCGACTAGCTTCCTACGAGCAGTACTTC.

This rearrangement joins TRBV4-3 to TRBJ2-1, with a tentative D call TRBD1 (5 bases). Germline V gene lookup returns CDR1 LGHNA and CDR2 YSLEER. The CDR3 sequence is 14 residues long. Trimming took off 4 bases at V and 2 bases at J, with 9 bases between the two ends. The CDR3 DNA reads as TGCGCCAGCAGCCTAGTAGGGGCCTACAATGAGCAGTTCTTC. Translating gives CASSLVGAYNEQFF.

The rearrangement links TRBV18 to TRBJ2-3; D not certain. The ends were cut back, 7 bases at V and 4 bases at J, with 12 bases in the middle. The CDR3 has 13 amino acids. CDR1 is KGHSH and CDR2 is LQKENI in the germline V gene. The CDR3 DNA is TGTGCCAGCTGTATAACCAGCTCAGATACGCAGTATTTT. Translation gives CASCITSSDTQYF.

CDR3: CASSSKPTGGNTIYF. In nucleotides, the CDR3 is TGCGCCAGCAGCTCTAAACCGACAGGGGGAAACACCATATATTTT. This chain links TRBV5-1 with TRBJ1-3, with 7 bases lining up with TRBD1. This CDR3 is 15 amino acids long. Losses at the gene ends were 3 bases for V and 4 bases for J; bases not matched to a gene: 7. Germline assignment: CDR1 SGHRS and CDR2 YFSETQ. Filled out from reference TRBV5-1 and TRBJ1-3, the complete variable domain reads KAGVTQTPRYLIKTRGQQVTLSCSPISGHRSVSWYQQTPGQGLQFLFEYFSETQRNKGNFPGRFSGRQFSNSRSEMNVSTLELGDSALYLCASSSKPTGGNTIYFGEGSWLTVV.

The V call is TRBV19, the J call TRBJ2-7; TRBD1 matches at 7 bases. The CDR3 contains 14 residues. V lost 5 bases, J lost 4 bases, and 8 bases stayed unmatched. Per germline, CDR1 LNHDA and CDR2 SQIVND (reference sequence). Here the CDR3 DNA reads TGTGCCAGTAGTTCCGGGACAGCAGTTTACGAGCAGTACTTC. As protein: CASSSGTAVYEQYF. Combining the CDR3 with reference TRBV19 and TRBJ2-7 gives the whole variable domain DGGITQSPKYLFRKEGQNVTLSCEQNLNHDAMYWYRQDPGQGLRLIYYSQIVNDFQKGDIAEGYSVSREKKESFPLTVTSAQKNPTAFYLCASSSGTAVYEQYFGPGTRLTVT.

V and J are TRBV4-1 and TRBJ2-2; D not resolved. Trimming cost V 1 base and J 0 bases, with 12 bases left between them. Germline CDR1 reads MGHRA; CDR2 reads YSYEKL. CDR3 length: 17 amino acids. The CDR3 is CASSQVAQTANTGELFF. The DNA for the CDR3 is TGCGCCAGCAGCCAAGTTGCACAAACAGCGAACACCGGGGAGCTGTTTTTT.

The chain links TRBV27 to TRBJ2-2, with D hard to call. Per germline, CDR1 MNHEY and CDR2 SMNVEV (reference sequence). This CDR3 has 15 residues. The V end lost 1 base, the J end lost 2 bases, and 8 bases lay between the germline ends. The CDR3 sequence: CASSLWSSNTGELFF. For the CDR3, the DNA is TGTGCCAGCAGTTTATGGAGTTCTAACACCGGGGAGCTGTTTTTT.

The rearrangement uses TRBV5-4 and TRBJ2-3, with 12 bases that match TRBD2. Germline CDR1 and CDR2: SGHNT and YYREEE (reference sequence). The CDR3 extends over 15 amino acids. CDR3 region: CATRTGLAGLDTQYF. The DNA of the CDR3 is TGTGCAACCCGAACGGGACTAGCGGGTTTAGATACGCAGTATTTT.

The chain combines TRBV7-2 with TRBJ2-7; TRBD2 matches 7 bases. With V trimmed by 8 bases and J by 4 bases, 2 bases remained unmatched. Germline V CDR1 and CDR2: SGHTA, FQGNSA. The CDR3 is made up of 11 amino acids. The CDR3 sequence is CASGGGYEQYF. In DNA, the CDR3 is TGTGCCAGCGGGGGAGGGTACGAGCAGTACTTC. Drawing the rest from reference TRBV7-2 and TRBJ2-7, the complete variable domain is GAGVSQSPSNKVTEKGKDVELRCDPISGHTALYWYRQSLGQGLEFLIYFQGNSAPDKSGLPSDRFSAERTGGSVSTLTIQRTQQEDSAVYLCASGGGYEQYFGPGTRLTVT.

This clonotype came up once. V gene TRBV7-8 combines with J gene TRBJ2-3; 14 bases align to TRBD2. Trimming at V came to 5 bases and at J to 6 bases, leaving 7 bases not matched to a gene. Germline loops: CDR1 SGHVS, CDR2 FQNEAQ. The CDR3 has 16 residues. CDR3 in amino acids: CASSDGTSGSMDTQYF. CDR3 coding DNA: TGTGCCAGCAGCGACGGGACTAGCGGGAGCATGGATACGCAGTATTTT.

Details on this clonotype: One junction end does not reproduce the germline sequence, and a read error may be involved. This chain uses TRBV24-1 with TRBJ2-1; D not resolved. The CDR3 totals 14 residues. Per the germline V gene, CDR1 is KGHDR and CDR2 is SFDVKD. CDR3 DNA sequence: TGTGCCACCAGTGACTCTGAGCGCCCCAATAAGCAGTTCTTC. Protein: CATSDSERPNKQFF.

The V gene is TRBV27, the J gene TRBJ2-7, with 12 bases lining up with TRBD2. V shed 5 bases, J shed 0 bases, and the junction held 8 bases outside the gene matches. This CDR3 is built from 17 residues. CDR1 MNHEY and CDR2 SMNVEV come from the germline V gene (reference sequence). The CDR3 bases are TGTGCCAGCAGTGAACTCCGGACTAGCGGGATCTCCTACGAGCAGTACTTC. This gives the protein CASSELRTSGISYEQYF.

This chain joins TRBV6-6 and TRBJ1-2; tentatively, D is TRBD1 (5 bases). The V gene lost 7 bases and the J gene lost 4 bases, with 19 bases spanning the gap. Germline V gene data show CDR1 as MNHNY and CDR2 as SVGAGI (reference sequence). The CDR3 is 15 residues long. The CDR3 sequence: CASNRQGDLAYGYTF. The DNA of the CDR3 is TGTGCCAGCAATCGGCAAGGGGATCTCGCCTATGGCTACACCTTC.